This T cell receptor (beta chain) was captured by sequencing in a study of type 1 regulatory T cells. V gave up 0 bases and J gave up 4 bases; unmatched junction bases: 4. The CDR3 runs to 16 residues. Per the germline V gene, CDR1 is LGHDT and CDR2 is YNNKEL (reference sequence). TCRdb used MiXCR to reprocess the reads, holding one entry per CDR3 protein. The sample holds roughly 68,000 distinct CDR3 sequences, 63% seen once. As for this clonotype: Its matching antigen is unknown.

This clonotype was sampled from a human donor in good health. Sequenced sample: cultured T cells, either the whole culture or a sorted T cell fraction (not recorded which). The subset was: Tr1-enriched cell product generated in vitro against host alloantigens. The chain is built from TRBV3-1 and TRBJ2-4; 9 positions agree with TRBD1. CDR3 amino acids: CASSQEGTGRKNIQYF. CDR3 in DNA: TGTGCCAGCAGCCAAGAGGGGACAGGGAGGAAAAACATTCAGTACTTC.